What follows describes a single TCR beta chain. Its cognate antigen is unknown. Researchers reported that TCR beta cDNA libraries carried unique molecular identifiers. About 460,000 cDNA molecules were obtained from around 1 to 9.1 million T cells. TCRdb analysed the PCR reads with MiXCR anew, one entry per CDR3 protein. The sample lists about 560,000 distinct CDR3 sequences, roughly 40% occurring once. The data are from a study of post-analysis software for immune sequencing data. Study-level background: Included courses were relapsing-remitting and secondary progressive multiple sclerosis; progressive-relapsing multiple sclerosis was also included. Regarding the study as a whole: The normalized Chao1 diversity of multiple sclerosis patients was significantly lower than that of controls. Samples prepared in the same batch strongly co-clustered by F measure. Higher frequency in patients than in controls was seen for about 5 TRBV segments, with TRBV5-6, TRBV5-1 and TRBV20-1 among them.

The germline V gene encodes CDR1 SGHTA and CDR2 FQGNSA. This CDR3 has 16 residues. Trimming removed 4 bases from V and 3 bases from J; junction bases left unmatched: 12. Specimen: blood. The clonotype comes from a girl aged 10 to 17 with multiple sclerosis. This rearrangement joins TRBV7-2 to TRBJ2-7; 7 bases are a match to TRBD2. The CDR3 loop reads CASSYRSGVSSYEQYF. CDR3 nucleotide sequence: TGTGCCAGCAGCTACCGCAGCGGGGTTTCGAGCTACGAGCAGTACTTC.